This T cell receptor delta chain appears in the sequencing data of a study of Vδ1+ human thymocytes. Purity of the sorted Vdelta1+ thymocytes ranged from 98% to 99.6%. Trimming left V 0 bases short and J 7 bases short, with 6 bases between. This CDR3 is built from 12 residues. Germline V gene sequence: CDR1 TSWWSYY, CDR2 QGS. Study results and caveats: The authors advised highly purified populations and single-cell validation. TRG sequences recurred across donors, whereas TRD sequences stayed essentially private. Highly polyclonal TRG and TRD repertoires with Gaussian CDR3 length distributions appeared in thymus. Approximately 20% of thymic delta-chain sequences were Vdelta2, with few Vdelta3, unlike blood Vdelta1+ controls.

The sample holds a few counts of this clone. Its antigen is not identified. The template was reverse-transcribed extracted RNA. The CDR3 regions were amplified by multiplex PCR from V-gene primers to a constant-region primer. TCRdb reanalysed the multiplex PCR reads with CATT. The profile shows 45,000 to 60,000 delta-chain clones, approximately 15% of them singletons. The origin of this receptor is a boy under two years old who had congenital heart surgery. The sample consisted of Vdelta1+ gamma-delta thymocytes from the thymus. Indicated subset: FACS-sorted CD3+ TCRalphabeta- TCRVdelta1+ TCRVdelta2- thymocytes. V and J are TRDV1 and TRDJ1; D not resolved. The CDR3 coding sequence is TGTGCTCTTGGGGAACTAAAAGGTAAACTCATCTTT. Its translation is CALGELKGKLIF.